One sample yielded the 18 T cell receptor beta chains listed below, sequenced in a study of control samples from healthy donors and cancer patients. Some clones are missing from TCRdb's copy, which holds only in-frame ones; the method was immunoSEQ multiplex PCR. The sample has 55,000 to 70,000 clones; 91% are singletons. Sequenced material: PBMCs. The receptors come from a man aged 25 to 40 with colorectal cancer.

V usage is TRBV6-2 or TRBV6-3 and J usage is TRBJ2-1, with TRBD2 matching over 8 bases. This CDR3 is built from 15 residues. Germline CDR1 and CDR2: MNHEY and SVGEGT. The J segment lost 6 bases and the V segment lost 5 bases, leaving 9 bases of the junction unmatched. CDR3 coding DNA: TGTGCCAGCAGTCGGGGGGGAGTAACGAGCAATGAGCAGTTCTTC. Its translation is CASSRGGVTSNEQFF.

V is TRBV6-5 and J is TRBJ2-7; 7 bases match TRBD1. Germline V gene data show CDR1 as MNHEY and CDR2 as SVGAGI. The CDR3 contains 12 residues. V was pared by 8 bases and J by 4 bases, with 5 bases of the junction left unmatched. The CDR3 reads CASGDSGYEQYF. The CDR3 DNA is TGTGCCAGCGGGGACAGTGGTTACGAGCAGTACTTC.

The chain has TRBV4-1 and TRBJ1-6, with 8 positions matching TRBD1. From germline, CDR1 is MGHRA and CDR2 YSYEKL. The CDR3 has 17 residues. Losses at the gene ends were 0 bases for V and 10 bases for J; bases not matched to a gene: 11. The CDR3 region has the DNA TGCGCCAGCAGCCAAGATGGTATGGGACAGGAGTCGTCACCCCTCCACTTT. Translation gives CASSQDGMGQESSPLHF.

The V and J genes are TRBV7-2 and TRBJ2-6; tentative D call: TRBD1 (5 bases). Trimming took 6 bases from V and 1 from J, leaving 10 bases between them. Germline assignment: CDR1 SGHTA and CDR2 FQGNSA. The CDR3 is made up of 15 amino acids. The CDR3 loop is CASRIGHSGANVLTF. The CDR3 DNA follows: TGTGCCAGCAGGATAGGACATTCTGGGGCCAACGTCCTGACTTTC. The full variable domain, with the rest looked up from reference TRBV7-2 and TRBJ2-6, is GAGVSQSPSNKVTEKGKDVELRCDPISGHTALYWYRQSLGQGLEFLIYFQGNSAPDKSGLPSDRFSAERTGGSVSTLTIQRTQQEDSAVYLCASRIGHSGANVLTFGAGSRLTVL.

The V and J genes are TRBV6-6 and TRBJ2-1; TRBD1 or TRBD2 may be the D gene (5 bases each). CDR1 and CDR2 (germline): MNHNY, SVGAGI (reference sequence). This CDR3 region has 14 residues. The V end lost 6 bases, the J end lost 6 bases, and 15 bases lay between the germline ends. CDR3 nucleotides: TGTGCCAGCAGCACAACCGGGACGACCAATGAGCAGTTCTTC. Translated: CASSTTGTTNEQFF.

The V gene is TRBV7-9, the J gene TRBJ1-2, with D unclear. This CDR3 has 13 amino acids. Trimming shortened V by 5 bases and J by 3 bases, and 10 bases separated the two germline ends. Germline V gives CDR1 SEHNR, CDR2 FQNEAQ (reference sequence). As DNA, the CDR3 is TGTGCCAGCAGCGGAGACCGGTACTATGGCTACACCTTC. This gives the protein CASSGDRYYGYTF. Supplemented by reference TRBV7-9 and TRBJ1-2, the full variable domain reads DTGVSQNPRHKITKRGQNVTFRCDPISEHNRLYWYRQTLGQGPEFLTYFQNEAQLEKSRLLSDRFSAERPKGSFSTLEIQRTEQGDSAMYLCASSGDRYYGYTFGSGTRLTVV.

The J gene is TRBJ2-7, the V gene TRBV11-3, with D possibly called TRBD1 or TRBD2 (5 bases each). Trimming left V 2 bases short and J 0 bases short, with 20 bases between. The germline gives CDR1 SGHNT, CDR2 YENEEA. The CDR3 length is 18 residues. The CDR3 sequence: CASSLPSGTVESSYEQYV. The CDR3 coding sequence is TGTGCCAGCAGCTTACCGTCCGGGACGGTGGAAAGCTCCTACGAGCAGTACGTC.

This clone was recorded only once. This chain uses TRBV30 with TRBJ1-3; 7 nucleotides line up with TRBD1. Germline V CDR1 and CDR2: GTSNPN, SVGIG (reference sequence). This CDR3 has 18 amino acids. With V trimmed by 0 bases and J by 0 bases, 11 bases remained unmatched. This CDR3 is CAWSVPGDREISGNTIYF. Here the CDR3 DNA reads TGTGCCTGGAGTGTACCTGGGGACAGAGAGATCTCTGGAAACACCATATATTTT.

The chain carries TRBV27 and TRBJ1-1, with TRBD1 matching 7 bases. Germline V gene data show CDR1 as MNHEY and CDR2 as SMNVEV (reference sequence). This CDR3 has 14 amino acids. V shed 1 base and J 2 bases; nucleotides not matched to a gene: 1. The CDR3 protein is CASSLWDSNTEAFF. CDR3 DNA sequence: TGTGCCAGCAGTTTATGGGACAGCAACACTGAAGCTTTCTTT.

The chain combines TRBV5-4 with TRBJ1-1; D perhaps matches TRBD1 (5 bases). This CDR3 has 14 residues. With 2 bases removed from V and 5 bases from J, the gap between germline ends came to 13 bases. The germline V gene encodes CDR1 SGHNT and CDR2 YYREEE (reference sequence). CDR3 nucleotides: TGTGCCAGCAGCTTAAGGGCAAGGGGAACTGAAGCTTTCTTT. Amino acid sequence: CASSLRARGTEAFF.

The chain recombines TRBV6-4 with TRBJ2-1; D perhaps matches TRBD1 (6 bases). V lost 5 bases and J 6 bases, leaving 11 bases between the germline ends. The germline V gene encodes CDR1 MRHNA and CDR2 SNTAGT. The CDR3 has 13 amino acids. The CDR3 loop is CASSPGTSNEQFF. In DNA, the CDR3 is TGTGCCAGCAGTCCCGGGACAAGCAATGAGCAGTTCTTC.

V usage is TRBV4-3 and J usage is TRBJ2-6; D possibly corresponds to TRBD2 (5 bases). Germline V CDR1 and CDR2: LGHNA, YSLEER. This CDR3 has 18 residues. V dropped 1 base and J dropped 0 bases, with 13 bases sitting between them. The CDR3 protein is CASSQGYGLSSGANVLTF. CDR3 DNA sequence: TGCGCCAGCAGCCAAGGATACGGACTGAGCTCTGGGGCCAACGTCCTGACTTTC.

The chain is built from TRBV10-2 and TRBJ1-6, with D possibly being TRBD1 (6 bases). V lost 4 bases to trimming and J lost 10 bases, with 14 bases between them. The CDR3 runs 14 residues. The germline gives CDR1 WSHSY, CDR2 SAAADI. This chain's CDR3 is CASSAQGGDSPLHF. The CDR3, as DNA: TGCGCCAGCAGTGCACAGGGAGGGGACTCACCCCTCCACTTT.

The V gene is TRBV7-9, the J gene TRBJ2-2; no definite D call. The CDR3 is 11 residues long. Trimming removed 4 bases at V and 3 bases at J, with 0 bases between. Germline V CDR1 and CDR2: SEHNR, FQNEAQ (reference sequence). For the CDR3, the DNA is TGTGCCAGCAGCTACACCGGGGAGCTGTTTTTT. Residues: CASSYTGELFF. The entire variable domain, with the rest obtained from reference TRBV7-9 and TRBJ2-2, is as follows: DTGVSQNPRHKITKRGQNVTFRCDPISEHNRLYWYRQTLGQGPEFLTYFQNEAQLEKSRLLSDRFSAERPKGSFSTLEIQRTEQGDSAMYLCASSYTGELFFGEGSRLTVL.

V usage is TRBV7-9 and J usage is TRBJ2-2; D gene unclear. The germline gives CDR1 SEHNR, CDR2 FQNEAQ (reference sequence). Trimming pared 6 bases from V and 7 bases from J, leaving 9 bases between. The CDR3 totals 12 residues. The CDR3 DNA reads TGTGCCAGCAGAGAAATGGGCGGGGAGCTGTTTTTT. Protein product: CASREMGGELFF.

This clone was recorded once. This chain joins TRBV6-6 and TRBJ2-7; TRBD1 is a possible D gene (5 bases). Germline V gene data show CDR1 as MNHNY and CDR2 as SVGAGI (reference sequence). Trimming left V 2 bases short and J 3 bases short, with 14 bases between. This CDR3 is 15 amino acids long. CDR3 DNA: TGTGCCAGCAGTTACAGGCAGGGAATCGTCTACGAGCAGTACGTC. This gives the protein CASSYRQGIVYEQYV.

The chain employs TRBV5-4 and TRBJ2-1, with TRBD2 matching over 7 bases. J was trimmed by 7 bases and V by 4 bases; bases with no gene match: 8. CDR3 length equals 14 residues. Looked up from germline, CDR1 is SGHNT and CDR2 is YYREEE (reference sequence). CDR3 residues: CASSRTRGLNEQFF. The DNA of the CDR3 is TGTGCCAGCAGCCGGACTAGGGGTTTGAATGAGCAGTTCTTC.

V usage is TRBV29-1 and J usage is TRBJ2-3; D uncertain. The V gene's germline CDR1 is SQVTM and CDR2 ANQGSEA. The CDR3 sequence is 13 residues long. Trimming cost V 0 bases and J 8 bases, with 12 bases left between them. CDR3 loop: CSVEEPEATTQYF. As DNA, the CDR3 is TGCAGCGTTGAAGAGCCCGAGGCAACTACGCAGTATTTT.